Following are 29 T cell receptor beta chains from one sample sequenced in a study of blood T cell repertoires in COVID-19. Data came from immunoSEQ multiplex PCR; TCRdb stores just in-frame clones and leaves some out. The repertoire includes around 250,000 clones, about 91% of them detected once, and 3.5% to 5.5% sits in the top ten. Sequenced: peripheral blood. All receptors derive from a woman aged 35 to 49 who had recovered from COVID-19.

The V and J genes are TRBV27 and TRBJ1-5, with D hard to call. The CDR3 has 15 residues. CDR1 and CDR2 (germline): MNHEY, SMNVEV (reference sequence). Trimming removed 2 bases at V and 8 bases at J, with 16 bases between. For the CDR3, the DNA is TGTGCCAGCAGTTTAGGTCGGGGAGGGTGGGAGCCCCAGCATTTT. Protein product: CASSLGRGGWEPQHF.

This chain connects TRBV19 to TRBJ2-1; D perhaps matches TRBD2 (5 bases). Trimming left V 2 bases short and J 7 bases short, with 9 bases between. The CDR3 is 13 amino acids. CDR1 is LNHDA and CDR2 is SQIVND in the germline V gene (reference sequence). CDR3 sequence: CASSIRTRNEQFF. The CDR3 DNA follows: TGTGCCAGTAGTATACGGACTCGAAATGAGCAGTTCTTC.

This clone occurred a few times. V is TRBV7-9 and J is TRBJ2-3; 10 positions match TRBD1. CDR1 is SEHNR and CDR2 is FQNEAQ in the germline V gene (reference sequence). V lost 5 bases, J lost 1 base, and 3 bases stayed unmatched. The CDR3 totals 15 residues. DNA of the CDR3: TGTGCCAGCAGCCCAGGGACAGGGGGCACAGATACGCAGTATTTT. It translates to CASSPGTGGTDTQYF.

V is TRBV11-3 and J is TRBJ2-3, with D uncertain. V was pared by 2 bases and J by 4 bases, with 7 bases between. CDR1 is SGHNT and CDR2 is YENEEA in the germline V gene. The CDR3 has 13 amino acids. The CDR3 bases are TGTGCCAGCAGCTTATATCGGGCAGATACGCAGTATTTT. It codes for CASSLYRADTQYF.

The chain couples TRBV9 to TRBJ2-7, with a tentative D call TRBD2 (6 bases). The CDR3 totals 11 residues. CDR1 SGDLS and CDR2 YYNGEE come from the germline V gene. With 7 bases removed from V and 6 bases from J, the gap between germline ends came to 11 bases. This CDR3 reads CASDQAGEQYV. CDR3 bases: TGTGCCAGCGACCAAGCGGGCGAGCAGTACGTC.

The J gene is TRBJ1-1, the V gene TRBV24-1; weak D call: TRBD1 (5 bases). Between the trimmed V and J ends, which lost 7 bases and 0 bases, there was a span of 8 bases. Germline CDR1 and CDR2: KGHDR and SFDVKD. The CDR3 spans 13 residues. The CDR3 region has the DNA TGTGCCACCAGCCTGACAGTGAACACTGAAGCTTTCTTT. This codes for CATSLTVNTEAFF.

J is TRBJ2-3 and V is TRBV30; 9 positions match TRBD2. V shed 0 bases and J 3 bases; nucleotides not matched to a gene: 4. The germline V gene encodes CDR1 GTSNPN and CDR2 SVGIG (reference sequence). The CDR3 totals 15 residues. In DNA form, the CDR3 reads TGTGCCTGGAGTGTACGAAGCGGGGGGACAGATACGCAGTATTTT. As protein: CAWSVRSGGTDTQYF. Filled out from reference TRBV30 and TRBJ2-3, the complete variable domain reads SQTIHQWPATLVQPVGSPLSLECTVEGTSNPNLYWYRQAAGRGLQLLFYSVGIGQISSEVPQNLSASRPQDRQFILSSKKLLLSDSGFYLCAWSVRSGGTDTQYFGPGTRLTVL.

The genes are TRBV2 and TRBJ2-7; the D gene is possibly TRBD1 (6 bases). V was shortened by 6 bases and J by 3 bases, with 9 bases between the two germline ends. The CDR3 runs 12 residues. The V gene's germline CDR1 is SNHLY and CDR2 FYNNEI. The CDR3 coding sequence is TGTGCCAGCAGCTACAGGGACTACGAGCAGTACTTC. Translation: CASSYRDYEQYF.

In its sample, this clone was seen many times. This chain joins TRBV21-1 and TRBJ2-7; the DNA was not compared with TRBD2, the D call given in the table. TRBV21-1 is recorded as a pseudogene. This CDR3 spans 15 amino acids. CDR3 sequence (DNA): TGTGCCAGCGGGCGCCCTCAGCGGGAGTCGTACGAGCAGTACGTC. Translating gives CASGRPQRESYEQYV.

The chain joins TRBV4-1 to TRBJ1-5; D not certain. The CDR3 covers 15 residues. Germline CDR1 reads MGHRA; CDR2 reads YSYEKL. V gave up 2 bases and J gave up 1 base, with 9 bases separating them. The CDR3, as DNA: TGCGCCAGCAGCCAACTGGGCCTAAGCAATCAGCCCCAGCATTTT. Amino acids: CASSQLGLSNQPQHF.

The CDR3 DNA follows: TGTGCCAGCAGCAAACAGGGGGCGCTTGACAATGAGCAGTTCTTC. Translation: CASSKQGALDNEQFF. The V and J genes are TRBV5-4 and TRBJ2-1, with 9 bases fitting TRBD1. The J segment lost 5 bases and the V segment lost 4 bases, leaving 7 bases of the junction unmatched. From germline, CDR1 is SGHNT and CDR2 YYREEE (reference sequence). CDR3 size: 15 residues.

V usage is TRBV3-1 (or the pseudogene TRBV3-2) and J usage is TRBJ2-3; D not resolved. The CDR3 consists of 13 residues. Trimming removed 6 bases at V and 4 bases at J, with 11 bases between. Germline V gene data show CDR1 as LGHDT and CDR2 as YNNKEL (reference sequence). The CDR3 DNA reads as TGTGCCAGCAGTCCCTACCTCTCAGATACGCAGTATTTT. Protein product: CASSPYLSDTQYF.

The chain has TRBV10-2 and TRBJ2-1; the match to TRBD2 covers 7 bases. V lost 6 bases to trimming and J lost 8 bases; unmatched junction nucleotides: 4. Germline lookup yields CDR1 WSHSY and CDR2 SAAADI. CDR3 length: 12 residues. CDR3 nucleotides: TGCGCCAGCAGCGCGGGGGTGGATGAGCAGTTCTTC. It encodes CASSAGVDEQFF.

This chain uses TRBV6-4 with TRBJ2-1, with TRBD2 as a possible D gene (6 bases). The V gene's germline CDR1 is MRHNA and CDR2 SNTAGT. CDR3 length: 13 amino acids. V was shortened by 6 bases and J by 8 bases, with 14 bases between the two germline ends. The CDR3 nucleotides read TGTGCCAGCAGCGCGGGGCCCACCGATGAGCAGTTCTTC. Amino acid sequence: CASSAGPTDEQFF.

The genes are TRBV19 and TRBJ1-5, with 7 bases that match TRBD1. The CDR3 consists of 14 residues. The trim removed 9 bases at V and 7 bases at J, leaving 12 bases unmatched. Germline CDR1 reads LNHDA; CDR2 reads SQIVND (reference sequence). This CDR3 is CASLPTGPGQPQHF. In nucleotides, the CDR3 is TGTGCCAGCCTACCGACAGGGCCGGGGCAGCCCCAGCATTTT.

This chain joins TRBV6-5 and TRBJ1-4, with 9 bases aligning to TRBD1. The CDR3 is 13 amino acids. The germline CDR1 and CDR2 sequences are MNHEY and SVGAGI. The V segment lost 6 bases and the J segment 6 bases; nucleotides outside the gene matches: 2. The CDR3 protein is CASSRTGDEKLFF. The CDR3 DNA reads TGTGCCAGCAGCAGGACAGGGGATGAAAAACTGTTTTTT.

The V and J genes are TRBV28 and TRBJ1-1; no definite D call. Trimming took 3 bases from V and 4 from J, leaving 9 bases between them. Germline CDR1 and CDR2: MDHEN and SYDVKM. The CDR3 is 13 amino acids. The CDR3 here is CASSFGVSTEAFF. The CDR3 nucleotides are TGTGCCAGCAGTTTTGGAGTCTCCACTGAAGCTTTCTTT.

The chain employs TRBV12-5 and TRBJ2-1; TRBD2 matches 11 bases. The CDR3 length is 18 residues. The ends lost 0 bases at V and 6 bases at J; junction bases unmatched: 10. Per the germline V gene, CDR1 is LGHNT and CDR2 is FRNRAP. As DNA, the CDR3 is TGTGCTAGTGGTTTGGTACTGGGACTAGCGGCGTTAAGCAATGAGCAGTTCTTC. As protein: CASGLVLGLAALSNEQFF.

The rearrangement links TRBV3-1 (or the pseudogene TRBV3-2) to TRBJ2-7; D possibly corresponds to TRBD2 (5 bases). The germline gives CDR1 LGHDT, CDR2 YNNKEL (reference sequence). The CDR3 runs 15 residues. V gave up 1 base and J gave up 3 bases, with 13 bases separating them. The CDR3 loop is CASSQAPGGLYEQYF. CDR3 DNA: TGTGCCAGCAGCCAAGCCCCCGGCGGGCTCTACGAGCAGTACTTC.

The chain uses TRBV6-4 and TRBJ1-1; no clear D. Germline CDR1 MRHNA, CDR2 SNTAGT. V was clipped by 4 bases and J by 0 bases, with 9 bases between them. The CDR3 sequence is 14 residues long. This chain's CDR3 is CASSASTVNTEAFF. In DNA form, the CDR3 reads TGTGCCAGCAGTGCGTCAACAGTGAACACTGAAGCTTTCTTT.

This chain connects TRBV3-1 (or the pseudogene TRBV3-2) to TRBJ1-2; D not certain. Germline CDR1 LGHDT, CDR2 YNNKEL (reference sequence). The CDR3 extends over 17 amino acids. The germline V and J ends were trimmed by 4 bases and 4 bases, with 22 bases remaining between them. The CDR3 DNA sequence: TGTGCCAGCAGCCCCCGCGGGGAGCGTAGTATCTTCTATGGCTACACCTTC. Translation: CASSPRGERSIFYGYTF.

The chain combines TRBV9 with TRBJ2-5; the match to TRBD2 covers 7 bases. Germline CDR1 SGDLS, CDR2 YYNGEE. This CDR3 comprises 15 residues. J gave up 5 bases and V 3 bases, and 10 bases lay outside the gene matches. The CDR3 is CASSGGEGQWETQYF. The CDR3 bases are TGTGCCAGCAGCGGCGGGGAGGGCCAGTGGGAGACCCAGTACTTC.

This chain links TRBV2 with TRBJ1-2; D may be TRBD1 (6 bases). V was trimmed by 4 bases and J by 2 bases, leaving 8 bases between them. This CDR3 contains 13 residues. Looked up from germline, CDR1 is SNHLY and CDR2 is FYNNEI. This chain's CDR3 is CASSAGTNYGYTF. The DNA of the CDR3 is TGTGCCAGCAGTGCCGGGACAAACTATGGCTACACCTTC. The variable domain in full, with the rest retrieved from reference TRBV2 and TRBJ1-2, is EPEVTQTPSHQVTQMGQEVILRCVPISNHLYFYWYRQILGQKVEFLVSFYNNEISEKSEIFDDQFSVERPDGSNFTLKIRSTKLEDSAMYFCASSAGTNYGYTFGSGTRLTVV.

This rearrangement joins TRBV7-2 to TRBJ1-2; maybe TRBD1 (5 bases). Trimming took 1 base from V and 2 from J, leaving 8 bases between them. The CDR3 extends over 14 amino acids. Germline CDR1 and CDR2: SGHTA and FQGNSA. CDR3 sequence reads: CASSLETANYGYTF. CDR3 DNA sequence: TGTGCCAGCAGCTTAGAGACAGCAAACTATGGCTACACCTTC.

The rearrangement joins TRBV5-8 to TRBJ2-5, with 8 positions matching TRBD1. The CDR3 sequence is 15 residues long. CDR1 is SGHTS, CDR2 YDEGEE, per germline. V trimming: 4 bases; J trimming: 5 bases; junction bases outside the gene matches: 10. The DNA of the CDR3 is TGTGCCAGCAGCATACGGACAGGGCTGCTGGAGACCCAGTACTTC. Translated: CASSIRTGLLETQYF.

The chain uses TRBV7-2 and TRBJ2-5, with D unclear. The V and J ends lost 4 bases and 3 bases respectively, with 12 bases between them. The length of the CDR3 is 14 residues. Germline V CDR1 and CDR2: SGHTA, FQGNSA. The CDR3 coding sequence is TGTGCCAGCAGCTCGGGTTATCGCAAAGAGACCCAGTACTTC. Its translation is CASSSGYRKETQYF.

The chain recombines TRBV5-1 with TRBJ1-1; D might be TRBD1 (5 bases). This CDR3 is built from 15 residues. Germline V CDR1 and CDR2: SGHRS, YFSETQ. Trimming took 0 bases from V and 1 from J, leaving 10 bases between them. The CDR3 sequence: CASSLASRENTEAFF. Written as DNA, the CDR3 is TGCGCCAGCAGCTTGGCGTCCAGGGAGAACACTGAAGCTTTCTTT.

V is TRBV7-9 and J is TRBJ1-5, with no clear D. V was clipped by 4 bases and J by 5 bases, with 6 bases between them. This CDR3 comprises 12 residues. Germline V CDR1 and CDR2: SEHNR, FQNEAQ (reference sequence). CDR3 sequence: CASSYEDQPQHF. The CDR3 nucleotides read TGTGCCAGCAGCTATGAGGATCAGCCCCAGCATTTT.

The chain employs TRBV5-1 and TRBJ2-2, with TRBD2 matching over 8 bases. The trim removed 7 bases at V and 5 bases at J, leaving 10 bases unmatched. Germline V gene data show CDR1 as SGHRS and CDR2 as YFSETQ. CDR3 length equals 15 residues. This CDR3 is CASREGRLVTGELFF. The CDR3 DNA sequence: TGCGCCAGCCGGGAGGGGCGGCTGGTGACCGGGGAGCTGTTTTTT.